These 17 T cell receptor beta chains were all obtained from the same sample, sequenced in a study of blood T cell repertoires in COVID-19. TCRdb's copy holds only in-frame clones and misses some; the assay was immunoSEQ multiplex PCR. The profile shows around 220,000 clones, approximately 90% of them singletons. The sequencing sample was made of PBMCs or T cells enriched from blood (not recorded which). The receptor source for this set is a woman between 18 and 29 years old who had recovered from COVID-19.

The chain uses TRBV27 and TRBJ1-1, with TRBD1 identical over 9 bases. Germline loops: CDR1 MNHEY, CDR2 SMNVEV (reference sequence). Unmatched junction bases numbered 5, after V lost 7 bases and J lost 11 bases. This CDR3 region has 11 residues. The DNA of the CDR3 is TGTGCCAGCAACGACAGGGGGACGGCTTTCTTT. This translates into CASNDRGTAFF.

The chain is built from TRBV13 and TRBJ2-1, with 7 bases aligning to TRBD2. Germline CDR1 is PRHDT and CDR2 is FYEKMQ (reference sequence). The CDR3 is 17 residues long. The junction had 19 bases not matched to a gene; V was cut back by 7 bases and J by 7 bases. CDR3 DNA sequence: TGTGCCAGCACCTCGGTTCATCTAGCGGTTAAGGGAAATGAGCAGTTCTTC. Translated: CASTSVHLAVKGNEQFF.

J is TRBJ1-4 and V is TRBV5-4, with D maybe TRBD1 (6 bases). Deletions cut 3 bases from V and 8 bases from J, with 14 bases between. Germline V gene sequence: CDR1 SGHNT, CDR2 YYREEE (reference sequence). This CDR3 spans 14 amino acids. The CDR3 loop is CASSSRIQGEKLFF. The CDR3 bases are TGTGCCAGCAGCTCTCGGATACAGGGCGAAAAACTGTTTTTT.

The chain has TRBV28 and TRBJ1-4; D unclear. Germline CDR1 reads MDHEN; CDR2 reads SYDVKM. This CDR3 region has 14 residues. Between the trimmed V and J ends, which lost 5 bases and 6 bases, there was a span of 13 bases. The CDR3 protein is CASSRPGLYEKLFF. CDR3 coding DNA: TGTGCCAGCAGTCGTCCGGGGTTGTATGAAAAACTGTTTTTT.

The V gene is TRBV28, the J gene TRBJ1-5; 7 bases agree with TRBD1. The CDR3 length is 16 residues. Germline CDR1 is MDHEN and CDR2 is SYDVKM. V trimming: 4 bases; J trimming: 5 bases; junction bases outside the gene matches: 11. As DNA, the CDR3 is TGTGCCAGCAGTTACTCCTACAGGGGTCCGGATCAGCCCCAGCATTTT. It translates to CASSYSYRGPDQPQHF.

The V gene is TRBV7-2, the J gene TRBJ1-2; D is perhaps TRBD1 (5 bases). Trimming cost V 1 base and J 3 bases, with 6 bases left between them. Germline-derived CDR1 and CDR2 are SGHTA and FQGNSA. CDR3 size: 13 residues. CDR3 DNA: TGTGCCAGCAGCTTAGGACAGCACTATGGCTACACCTTC. This gives the protein CASSLGQHYGYTF. Combining the CDR3 with reference TRBV7-2 and TRBJ1-2 gives the whole variable domain GAGVSQSPSNKVTEKGKDVELRCDPISGHTALYWYRQSLGQGLEFLIYFQGNSAPDKSGLPSDRFSAERTGGSVSTLTIQRTQQEDSAVYLCASSLGQHYGYTFGSGTRLTVV.

This chain connects TRBV28 to TRBJ1-2, with TRBD1 matching 10 bases. The germline CDR1 and CDR2 sequences are MDHEN and SYDVKM. V gave up 7 bases and J gave up 5 bases; unmatched junction bases: 25. The CDR3 runs to 20 residues. CDR3 protein: CASTTPEHPGTGANYYGYTF. CDR3 coding DNA: TGTGCCAGCACCACACCTGAACACCCAGGGACAGGGGCTAACTATTATGGCTACACCTTC.

This chain connects TRBV7-9 to TRBJ1-1, with 7 bases matching TRBD1. Germline V lookup: CDR1 SEHNR, CDR2 FQNEAQ (reference sequence). Unmatched junction bases numbered 10, after V lost 4 bases and J lost 5 bases. The CDR3 has 15 residues. Here the CDR3 reads CASSWDRSDVTEAFF. The CDR3 nucleotides read TGTGCCAGCAGCTGGGACAGATCTGATGTGACTGAAGCTTTCTTT.

This chain uses TRBV27 with TRBJ1-2, with D maybe TRBD1 (6 bases). Germline CDR1 MNHEY, CDR2 SMNVEV (reference sequence). The CDR3 is 15 residues long. The ends were cut back, 8 bases at V and 4 bases at J, with 20 bases in the middle. The CDR3 bases are TGTGCCAGCCGCGAACTCGGGGGGGCCCTCTATGGCTACACCTTC. The encoded protein is CASRELGGALYGYTF.

V is TRBV4-2 and J is TRBJ2-1; the match to TRBD2 covers 10 bases. V shed 0 bases, J shed 8 bases, and the junction held 10 bases outside the gene matches. The CDR3 sequence is 17 residues long. Germline loops: CDR1 LGHNA, CDR2 YNFKEQ. The CDR3 here is CASSQDKRGGLHYEQFF. The CDR3 DNA reads TGTGCCAGCAGCCAAGATAAGCGGGGGGGACTACATTATGAGCAGTTCTTC.

The chain combines TRBV14 with TRBJ1-4; TRBD1 might be the D (5 bases). Trimming took 8 bases from V and 8 from J, leaving 9 bases between them. The CDR3 length is 11 residues. The germline V gene encodes CDR1 SGHDN and CDR2 FVKESK. In DNA, the CDR3 is TGTGCCAGCGGCCGGGGCGAAAAACTGTTTTTT. Translated, it gives CASGRGEKLFF.

This clone was detected once. A junction end diverges from the germline sequence, so it may reflect a read error. The V and J genes are TRBV28 and TRBJ2-7; D possibly corresponds to TRBD2 (5 bases). Germline CDR1 and CDR2: MDHEN and SYDVKM. CDR3 size: 19 residues. The CDR3 DNA reads as TGTGCCAGCAGCTCCCCGATGGGAGCGGAGTCGCAGTTCTCCAACGAGCAGTACTTC. Translating gives CASSSPMGAESQFSNEQYF.

The chain joins TRBV5-1 to TRBJ2-5; no clear D. V shed 7 bases and J shed 0 bases, with 7 bases lying between them. The CDR3 has 12 amino acids. CDR1 and CDR2 from the germline V gene are SGHRS and YFSETQ. The CDR3 here is CASSQNQETQYF. The DNA of the CDR3 is TGCGCCAGCTCCCAGAACCAAGAGACCCAGTACTTC.

This clone was counted once. This rearrangement joins TRBV2 to TRBJ2-5, with D unresolved. In germline, CDR1 is SNHLY, CDR2 FYNNEI. The V gene lost 7 bases and the J gene lost 0 bases, with 6 bases spanning the gap. This CDR3 contains 12 residues. The chain's CDR3 is CASKNNQETQYF. CDR3 nucleotides: TGTGCCAGCAAAAACAACCAAGAGACCCAGTACTTC.

V gene TRBV21-1 combines with J gene TRBJ1-2; the tabulated D call, TRBD1, remains unverified against the DNA. TRBV21-1 is described as a pseudogene. The CDR3 is 13 residues long. CDR3 sequence reads: CASSTPGTGGYTF. The CDR3 DNA reads as TGTGCCAGCAGCACACCCGGGACAGGGGGCTACACCTTC.

The chain joins TRBV23-1 to TRBJ2-7; D not resolved. TRBV23-1 is reported as an ORF; its role is uncertain. The CDR3 loop spans 14 amino acids. Trimming pared 0 bases from V and 3 bases from J, leaving 9 bases between. CDR3 protein: CASSQSPGVYEQYF. Written as DNA, the CDR3 is TGCGCCAGCAGTCAATCACCAGGCGTCTACGAGCAGTACTTC.

CDR3: CASSAWTGFRNGYTF. CDR3 nucleotide sequence: TGTGCCAGCAGCGCTTGGACAGGGTTTAGGAATGGCTACACCTTC. This chain links TRBV9 with TRBJ1-2; 8 bases align to TRBD1. Germline loops: CDR1 SGDLS, CDR2 YYNGEE. Trimming at V came to 3 bases and at J to 6 bases, leaving 10 bases not matched to a gene. There are 15 residues in the CDR3. The whole variable domain, remainder taken from reference TRBV9 and TRBJ1-2, is DSGVTQTPKHLITATGQRVTLRCSPRSGDLSVYWYQQSLDQGLQFLIQYYNGEERAKGNILERFSAQQFPDLHSELNLSSLELGDSALYFCASSAWTGFRNGYTFGSGTRLTVV.